This is a list of T cell receptor beta chains from one sample in a study of hypomethylating agent response in myelodysplastic syndrome. Assay: immunoSEQ multiplex PCR; the TCRdb copy retains only in-frame clones and omits some. This sample has 3,300 or so clones, with roughly four fifths found just once. The specimen was bone marrow, collected before or after starting hypomethylating agent treatment for myelodysplastic syndrome (not recorded which). These TCRs come from a human donor with myelodysplastic syndrome. Both conserved end residues are part of each CDR3. A D gene is named only where the DNA matches it firmly. Expanded clones are given a class, and other clones once, few, many or no size at all.

CASSQGSPLQDEQFF TGTGCCAGCAGCCAGGGTAGCCCTCTCCAAGATGAGCAGTTCTTC - - TRBJ2-1 TRBV16
CAWSESGNTEAFF TGTGCCTGGAGTGAATCCGGGAACACTGAAGCTTTCTTT - - TRBJ1-1 TRBV30
CAWSLGTGEKLFF TGTGCCTGGAGCCTAGGGACAGGGGAAAAACTGTTTTTT TRBD1 once TRBJ1-4 TRBV30
CASGLPEREGRYEKLFF TGTGCTAGTGGTTTGCCGGAAAGGGAGGGGCGTTATGAAAAACTGTTTTTT - - TRBJ1-4 TRBV12-5
CAWSVNRDAGYTF TGTGCCTGGAGTGTAAACAGGGATGCCGGCTACACCTTC - few TRBJ1-2 TRBV30
CSASSYGYTF TGCAGTGCCTCTAGCTATGGCTACACCTTC - - TRBJ1-2 TRBV20-1
CASSPRRAGNTIYF TGTGCCAGCAGCCCCCGCAGGGCTGGAAACACCATATATTTT - - TRBJ1-3 TRBV7-8
CASSFKGNTEAFF TGTGCCAGTAGTTTTAAGGGGAACACTGAAGCTTTCTTT - - TRBJ1-1 TRBV19
CASSVLGGPSYEQYF TGTGCCAGCAGCGTCTTAGGGGGGCCCTCCTACGAGCAGTACTTC - few TRBJ2-7 TRBV9
CASSEADMGGQPQHF TGTGCCAGCAGTGAAGCTGATATGGGCGGTCAGCCCCAGCATTTT - few TRBJ1-5 TRBV6-1
CASGTGLGEQFF TGTGCTAGTGGCACCGGACTAGGTGAGCAGTTCTTC TRBD2 - TRBJ2-1 TRBV12-5
CASSFGTVPSNSPLHF TGTGCCAGCAGTTTTGGGACAGTCCCATCTAATTCACCCCTCCACTTT TRBD1 - TRBJ1-6 TRBV27
CASSEWGRDRVNEQFF TGTGCCAGCAGTGAATGGGGGCGGGACAGGGTCAATGAGCAGTTCTTC TRBD1 - TRBJ2-1 TRBV2
CASSPRGLAGGPDTQYF TGTGCCAGCAGCCCTCGAGGTTTAGCGGGAGGGCCGGATACGCAGTATTTT TRBD2 - TRBJ2-3 TRBV4-2
CASRETRTGGEQFF TGTGCCAGCAGAGAGACCAGAACGGGGGGTGAGCAGTTCTTC TRBD2 - TRBJ2-1 TRBV2
CATSRGQGEGYTF TGTGCCACCAGCAGAGGACAGGGGGAAGGCTACACCTTC TRBD1 - TRBJ1-2 TRBV15
CASSMSLAVYNEQFF TGTGCCAGTAGTATGAGCCTAGCGGTTTACAATGAGCAGTTCTTC TRBD2 - TRBJ2-1 TRBV19
CASSHRDRGRETQYF TGTGCCAGCAGCCACCGGGACAGGGGGCGTGAGACCCAGTACTTC TRBD1 few TRBJ2-5 TRBV7-7
CASSRGTGGRSYNYGYTF TGTGCCAGCAGCAGGGGAACGGGGGGTCGAAGTTATAACTATGGCTACACCTTC - - TRBJ1-2 TRBV5-4
CASSNENISILAKNIQYF TGTGCCAGCAGCAATGAGAACATATCAATTTTAGCCAAAAACATTCAGTACTTC - - TRBJ2-4 TRBV21-1
CSVEGDRLTDTQYF TGCAGCGTTGAGGGCGACAGACTCACAGATACGCAGTATTTT - - TRBJ2-3 TRBV29-1